Each of the 23 T cell receptor beta chains below was sequenced from the same sample in a study of patients and donors after allogeneic stem cell transplantation. TCRdb redid the calling of the RT-PCR reads with MiXCR, one entry per CDR3 protein. The data contain over 200,000 distinct CDR3 sequences, roughly two fifths of them singletons. The source material was blood, either unsorted or a sorted T cell fraction (not recorded which). Source of these receptors: a human donor who was either an allogeneic HSCT recipient or a stem cell or donor lymphocyte infusion donor (not recorded which). It is not recorded whose cells these are; they may come from a transplant donor.

The chain recombines TRBV5-1 with TRBJ1-4, with unresolved D. The CDR3 sequence is 14 residues long. Trimming stripped 2 bases from V and 0 bases from J, with 5 bases between. Germline CDR1 is SGHRS and CDR2 is YFSETQ. The CDR3 coding sequence is TGCGCCAGCAGCTTCAGTCCAACTAATGAAAAACTGTTTTTT. Translated, it gives CASSFSPTNEKLFF.

The V gene is TRBV20-1, the J gene TRBJ2-1; D ambiguous. The CDR3 runs 13 residues. Germline V gene sequence: CDR1 DFQATT, CDR2 SNEGSKA (reference sequence). V was clipped by 1 base and J by 6 bases, with 10 bases between them. CDR3 nucleotide sequence: TGCAGTGCTAGAGCAGGAGTGTCCAATGAGCAGTTCTTC. Amino acid sequence: CSARAGVSNEQFF.

The chain employs TRBV24-1 and TRBJ2-2; possible D gene TRBD2, 5 bases. Germline V gene lookup returns CDR1 KGHDR and CDR2 SFDVKD. The CDR3 runs to 14 residues. V shed 0 bases and J shed 5 bases, with 6 bases lying between them. The CDR3 here is CATSDLRGTGELFF. The CDR3 nucleotides read TGTGCCACCAGTGATTTGAGAGGGACCGGGGAGCTGTTTTTT.

This clonotype showed up just a few times. The chain joins TRBV29-1 to TRBJ1-1; D may be TRBD1 (5 bases). The CDR3 length is 11 residues. The germline V and J ends were trimmed by 6 bases and 7 bases, with 12 bases remaining between them. The V gene's germline CDR1 is SQVTM and CDR2 ANQGSEA. CDR3 nucleotides: TGCAGCGTGCTCCGGGGGATTGAAGCTTTCTTT. It yields the protein CSVLRGIEAFF. Supplemented by reference TRBV29-1 and TRBJ1-1, the full variable domain reads SAVISQKPSRDICQRGTSLTIQCQVDSQVTMMFWYRQQPGQSLTLIATANQGSEATYESGFVIDKFPISRPNLTFSTLTVSNMSPEDSSIYLCSVLRGIEAFFGQGTRLTVV.

This chain connects TRBV6-6 to TRBJ1-5; D gene ambiguous. Germline V CDR1 and CDR2: MNHNY, SVGAGI (reference sequence). Trimming removed 1 base from V and 0 bases from J, with 13 bases in between. The CDR3 has 17 amino acids. CDR3 sequence: CASSYLPRFNSNQPQHF. CDR3 nucleotides: TGTGCCAGCAGTTACTTGCCGAGATTCAATAGCAATCAGCCCCAGCATTTT.

The table lists this clonotype with a few counts. V usage is TRBV4-2 and J usage is TRBJ1-6; possible D gene TRBD1, 5 bases. V was pared by 4 bases and J by 4 bases, with 20 bases between. CDR1 and CDR2 (germline): LGHNA, YNFKEQ. CDR3 length: 18 amino acids. The CDR3 loop is CASSPQRGTLNYNSPLHF. Here the CDR3 DNA reads TGTGCCAGCAGCCCCCAGAGGGGTACCCTCAATTATAATTCACCCCTCCACTTT.

The rearrangement uses TRBV12-3 or TRBV12-4 and TRBJ1-1; a weak D match, TRBD1 (5 bases). The CDR3 loop spans 12 amino acids. Trimming pared 3 bases from V and 7 bases from J, leaving 9 bases between. In DNA form, the CDR3 reads TGTGCCAGCAGTTTCGAAACAGGTGAAGCTTTCTTT. Translating it yields CASSFETGEAFF.

The rearrangement uses TRBV24-1 and TRBJ2-1; D gene uncertain. Germline assignment: CDR1 KGHDR and CDR2 SFDVKD. The CDR3 spans 13 residues. V was clipped by 10 bases and J by 3 bases, with 12 bases between them. In nucleotides, the CDR3 is TGTGCCACAAACGATCCCAACTACAATGAGCAGTTCTTC. This sequence encodes CATNDPNYNEQFF.

There are many counts of this clonotype. V and J are TRBV20-1 and TRBJ1-6; tentatively, D is TRBD1 (5 bases). The CDR3 has 17 residues. Trimming shortened V by 1 base and J by 0 bases, and 13 bases separated the two germline ends. Per germline, CDR1 DFQATT and CDR2 SNEGSKA (reference sequence). The CDR3 is CSARGTGRSSYNSPLHF. CDR3 DNA sequence: TGCAGTGCTAGAGGAACGGGGCGTAGCTCCTATAATTCACCCCTCCACTTT.

This clonotype has only a few counts. The V and J genes are TRBV4-2 and TRBJ1-1; TRBD1 matches at 7 bases. The CDR3 extends over 12 amino acids. CDR1 is LGHNA and CDR2 is YNFKEQ in the germline V gene. The J segment lost 7 bases and the V segment lost 2 bases, leaving 1 base of the junction unmatched. The CDR3, as DNA: TGTGCCAGCAGCCAAAGGACAGGTGAAGCTTTCTTT. It encodes CASSQRTGEAFF.

This clonotype has only a few counts. The chain uses TRBV20-1 and TRBJ2-3; 7 nucleotides align to TRBD2. V lost 3 bases, J lost 1 base, and 10 bases stayed unmatched. The CDR3 is 16 residues long. Germline CDR1 DFQATT, CDR2 SNEGSKA (reference sequence). The CDR3 DNA reads TGCAGTGCTAGCTTCCCCGCGGGGGACCGCACAGATACGCAGTATTTT. The encoded protein is CSASFPAGDRTDTQYF.

The chain recombines TRBV5-1 with TRBJ1-1, with a possible D match to TRBD1 (5 bases). Germline V gene lookup returns CDR1 SGHRS and CDR2 YFSETQ. This CDR3 contains 15 residues. V gave up 2 bases and J gave up 4 bases, with 15 bases separating them. The CDR3 is CASSLGPGVSTEAFF. DNA of the CDR3: TGCGCCAGCAGCTTAGGGCCGGGGGTAAGCACTGAAGCTTTCTTT. The whole variable domain, remainder taken from reference TRBV5-1 and TRBJ1-1, is KAGVTQTPRYLIKTRGQQVTLSCSPISGHRSVSWYQQTPGQGLQFLFEYFSETQRNKGNFPGRFSGRQFSNSRSEMNVSTLELGDSALYLCASSLGPGVSTEAFFGQGTRLTVV.

This clonotype was seen a handful of times. The chain is built from TRBV11-2 and TRBJ1-1; D is uncertain. The V and J ends lost 4 bases and 5 bases respectively, with 14 bases between them. Germline-derived CDR1 and CDR2 are SGHAT and FQNNGV. The CDR3 is made up of 14 amino acids. CDR3 protein: CASSWRGGTTEAFF. The CDR3 DNA sequence: TGTGCCAGCAGCTGGAGAGGTGGCACGACTGAAGCTTTCTTT.

The chain joins TRBV5-1 to TRBJ2-7, with D possibly called TRBD1 or TRBD2 (5 bases each). V lost 2 bases, J lost 6 bases, and 18 bases lay in between. The germline V gene encodes CDR1 SGHRS and CDR2 YFSETQ. The length of the CDR3 is 15 residues. CDR3 residues: CASSLRGPPGGEQYF. CDR3 nucleotides: TGCGCCAGCAGCTTAAGGGGACCACCAGGTGGCGAGCAGTACTTC.

The sample holds one count of this clonotype. This chain joins TRBV7-9 and TRBJ2-7, with a possible D match to TRBD1 (6 bases). This CDR3 has 20 amino acids. Germline V lookup: CDR1 SEHNR, CDR2 FQNEAQ (reference sequence). Trimming took off 1 base at V and 1 base at J, with 26 bases between the two ends. The CDR3, as DNA: TGTGCCAGCAGCTTAGGTACGAAGACGATCGAGGGACAAATATCCTACGAGCAGTACTTC. It codes for CASSLGTKTIEGQISYEQYF.

The rearrangement joins TRBV12-3 or TRBV12-4 to TRBJ2-7; TRBD2 matches at 7 bases. The CDR3 has 15 residues. Trimming at V came to 6 bases and at J to 3 bases, leaving 11 bases not matched to a gene. The CDR3 region has the DNA TGTGCCAGCAGCCGCCTTAGGGGAGGGCGCTACGAGCAGTACTTC. Protein: CASSRLRGGRYEQYF.

In its sample, this clonotype was seen a few times. The rearrangement links TRBV5-1 to TRBJ1-1; D ambiguous. CDR1 is SGHRS and CDR2 is YFSETQ in the germline V gene. This CDR3 spans 11 amino acids. The V end was cut by 2 bases, the J end by 7 bases, with 6 bases between. The CDR3 coding sequence is TGCGCCAGCAGCTTTGGGAATGAAGCTTTCTTT. It encodes CASSFGNEAFF.

Only a few counts were recorded for this clonotype. The CDR3 sequence: CSAKRGLLEQFF. CDR3 nucleotides: TGCAGTGCTAAACGGGGGCTCCTCGAGCAGTTCTTC. V and J are TRBV20-1 and TRBJ2-1; perhaps D is TRBD1 or TRBD2 (6 bases each). The CDR3 is 12 residues long. Deletions cut 4 bases from V and 10 bases from J, with 14 bases between. CDR1 and CDR2 (germline): DFQATT, SNEGSKA (reference sequence).

The chain recombines TRBV5-6 with TRBJ1-3, with D unresolved. Trimming shortened V by 0 bases and J by 6 bases, and 4 bases separated the two germline ends. This CDR3 region has 12 residues. Germline V gene sequence: CDR1 SGHDT, CDR2 YYEEEE. The CDR3 DNA follows: TGTGCCAGCAGCTTGGGCAAAAACACCATATATTTT. Protein sequence: CASSLGKNTIYF.

This clonotype was found a few times. The rearrangement uses TRBV7-3 and TRBJ1-6; no firm D call. Germline V gives CDR1 SGHTA, CDR2 FQGTGA. Between the trimmed V and J ends, which lost 5 bases and 7 bases, there was a span of 9 bases. The CDR3 extends over 13 amino acids. CDR3 DNA sequence: TGTGCCAGCAGCCCCCAAGGCAATTCACCCCTCCACTTT. The encoded protein is CASSPQGNSPLHF.

This chain connects TRBV27 to TRBJ2-3; D gene ambiguous. This CDR3 spans 11 amino acids. Germline CDR1 MNHEY, CDR2 SMNVEV (reference sequence). V was pared by 5 bases and J by 4 bases, with 4 bases between. CDR3 protein: CASSIADTQYF. The CDR3 region has the DNA TGTGCCAGCAGTATAGCAGATACGCAGTATTTT.

This clonotype was seen a few times. The chain carries TRBV25-1 and TRBJ2-2; no clear D. Trimming removed 1 base from V and 6 bases from J, with 6 bases in between. The CDR3 has 13 amino acids. Germline V gives CDR1 MGHDK, CDR2 SYGVNS. The CDR3: CASSEFGAGELFF. CDR3 nucleotide sequence: TGTGCCAGCAGTGAATTTGGGGCCGGGGAGCTGTTTTTT.

This clonotype occurred a few times. The chain employs TRBV20-1 and TRBJ1-5; no clear D. V gave up 6 bases and J gave up 6 bases, with 18 bases separating them. Germline V gene lookup returns CDR1 DFQATT and CDR2 SNEGSKA (reference sequence). This CDR3 contains 14 residues. The CDR3 nucleotides read TGCAGTGCCTACCCCGGGAGATCGGGTCAGCCCCAGCATTTT. Its protein product is CSAYPGRSGQPQHF.